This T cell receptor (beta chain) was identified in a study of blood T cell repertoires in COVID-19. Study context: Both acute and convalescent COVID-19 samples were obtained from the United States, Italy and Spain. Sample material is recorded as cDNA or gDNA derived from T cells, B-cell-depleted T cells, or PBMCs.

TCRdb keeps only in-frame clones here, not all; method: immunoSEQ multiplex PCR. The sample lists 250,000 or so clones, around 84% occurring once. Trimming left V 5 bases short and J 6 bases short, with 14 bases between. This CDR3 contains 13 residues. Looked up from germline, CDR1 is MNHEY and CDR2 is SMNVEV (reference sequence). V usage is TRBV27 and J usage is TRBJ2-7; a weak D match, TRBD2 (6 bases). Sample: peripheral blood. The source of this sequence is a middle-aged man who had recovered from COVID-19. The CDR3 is CASSTLGAGEQYF. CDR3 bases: TGTGCCAGCAGTACTCTCGGAGCGGGCGAGCAGTACTTC.